This T cell receptor (beta chain) was sequenced for a study of long-term antiretroviral therapy in people with HIV. Study at large: Sampling started about a decade before the 2015 immediate-ART recommendation. Points from the study as a whole: Every time point showed a repertoire led by clones expanded before ART. HIV repertoires had narrower CDR3 length ranges than controls. Dating from the mid-2000s to the late 2010s, the blood was possibly obtained under older ART regimens.

At the survey level, the v3.0 immunoSEQ assay was run. This table comes from immunoSEQ multiplex PCR, and its TCRdb copy is limited to in-frame clones, with some not included. Of 11,000 to 15,000 clones listed, around four fifths were seen once; the top ten hold about 17%. With regard to this clone: Its antigen remains unidentified.

This sample comprised unsorted PBMCs, obtained 1.8 years before starting antiretroviral therapy. The sequence derives from a woman in her thirties or forties with HIV.

The CDR3: CASSFLGELFF. The CDR3, as DNA: TGTGCCAGCAGCTTCCTCGGGGAGCTGTTTTTT. The J gene is TRBJ2-2, the V gene TRBV5-6; the D is unclear. The germline V and J ends were trimmed by 2 bases and 7 bases, with 3 bases remaining between them. The CDR3 loop spans 11 amino acids. CDR1 is SGHDT, CDR2 YYEEEE, per germline.